A single sample gave rise to the 24 T cell receptor beta chains below, sequenced in a study of blood T cell repertoires in COVID-19. The method was immunoSEQ multiplex PCR; TCRdb's version includes in-frame clones alone and lacks a portion of them. The data contain some 170,000 clones, over 80% of them singletons. The source material was peripheral blood. All receptors come from a woman in her seventies with acute or convalescent COVID-19.

The chain uses TRBV7-9 and TRBJ2-1, with 8 bases lining up with TRBD2. The junction had 6 bases not matched to a gene; V was cut back by 5 bases and J by 6 bases. The germline V gene has CDR1 SEHNR and CDR2 FQNEAQ (reference sequence). The CDR3 has 14 residues. The CDR3 is CASSAGREVNEQFF. DNA for the CDR3: TGTGCCAGCAGCGCGGGGCGGGAGGTCAATGAGCAGTTCTTC. Together with reference TRBV7-9 and TRBJ2-1, the CDR3 gives the full variable domain: DTGVSQNPRHKITKRGQNVTFRCDPISEHNRLYWYRQTLGQGPEFLTYFQNEAQLEKSRLLSDRFSAERPKGSFSTLEIQRTEQGDSAMYLCASSAGREVNEQFFGPGTRLTVL.

The chain combines TRBV10-3 with TRBJ2-3, with D perhaps TRBD2 (5 bases). Germline CDR1 is ENHRY and CDR2 is SYGVKD. V was cut by 6 bases and J by 3 bases, with 10 bases left in between. The CDR3 consists of 13 residues. For the CDR3, the DNA is TGTGCCATCAGCATTAGCGTTACAGATACGCAGTATTTT. The encoded protein is CAISISVTDTQYF.

The rearrangement joins TRBV7-2 to TRBJ2-5; D is unresolved. The CDR3 runs 13 residues. V gave up 0 bases and J gave up 2 bases, with 4 bases separating them. The germline gives CDR1 SGHTA, CDR2 FQGNSA. The CDR3 loop reads CASSLALQETQYF. The DNA of the CDR3 is TGTGCCAGCAGCTTAGCCCTACAAGAGACCCAGTACTTC.

This clone was observed a handful of times. The V call is TRBV2, the J call TRBJ1-1; unclear D gene. Germline V gene data show CDR1 as SNHLY and CDR2 as FYNNEI. V shed 8 bases and J shed 1 base, with 17 bases lying between them. There are 15 residues in the CDR3. The CDR3 DNA sequence: TGTGCCAGCCGACCGGGTGCTACCCCGAACACTGAAGCTTTCTTT. Residues: CASRPGATPNTEAFF.

The CDR3 sequence is CASSQDKSGDEKLFF. In nucleotides, the CDR3 is TGTGCCAGCAGCCAAGATAAGTCAGGGGATGAAAAACTGTTTTTT. This chain joins TRBV3-1 (or the pseudogene TRBV3-2) and TRBJ1-4; the D gene is possibly TRBD1 (6 bases). The CDR3 is made up of 15 amino acids. The V end was cut by 0 bases, the J end by 6 bases, with 11 bases between. CDR1 and CDR2 (germline): LGHDT, YNNKEL (reference sequence).

As concerns this clone: The sample has other DNA sequences that encode this CDR3 too. The CDR3 is CASSAAGTGPYEQYF. CDR3 nucleotides: TGTGCCAGCAGCGCGGCCGGGACAGGGCCGTACGAGCAGTACTTC. This chain joins TRBV7-2 and TRBJ2-7; TRBD1 aligns across 9 bases. V was pared by 5 bases and J by 4 bases, with 9 bases of the junction left unmatched. The CDR3 is 15 residues long. Germline loops: CDR1 SGHTA, CDR2 FQGNSA.

J is TRBJ2-3 and V is TRBV7-3; D might be TRBD1 (7 bases). Germline CDR1 is SGHTA and CDR2 is FQGTGA. V was trimmed by 5 bases and J by 4 bases, leaving 16 bases between them. The CDR3 has 15 residues. CDR3 bases: TGTGCCAGCAGCCAGGAGGGACAGTCCCCAGATACGCAGTATTTT. This sequence encodes CASSQEGQSPDTQYF.

Note on this clone: One end of the junction does not line up with germline, which may come from a read error. This rearrangement joins TRBV6-5 to TRBJ1-1; the match to TRBD1 covers 7 bases. The CDR3 consists of 16 residues. Germline-derived CDR1 and CDR2 are MNHEY and SVGAGI. This CDR3 is CASRYSIGQENTEAFF. Written as DNA, the CDR3 is TGTGCCAGCAGGTACTCGATCGGACAGGAGAACACTGAAGCTTTCTTT.

This chain joins TRBV6-1 and TRBJ2-1; D not certain. V lost 1 base and J lost 0, with 7 bases in between. Germline lookup yields CDR1 MNHNS and CDR2 SASEGT. The CDR3 sequence is 15 residues long. CDR3 loop: CASSEEASSYNEQFF. Written as DNA, the CDR3 is TGTGCCAGCAGTGAAGAGGCTAGCTCCTACAATGAGCAGTTCTTC.

Notes on this clone: The same CDR3 is also encoded by other DNA sequences in this sample. V usage is TRBV7-2 and J usage is TRBJ2-3; D gene ambiguous. Germline CDR1 reads SGHTA; CDR2 reads FQGNSA. Trimming removed 5 bases from V and 2 bases from J, with 5 bases in between. The CDR3 extends over 12 amino acids. For the CDR3, the DNA is TGTGCCAGCAGCCCCTACACAGATACGCAGTATTTT. Its protein product is CASSPYTDTQYF.

The rearrangement joins TRBV5-5 to TRBJ2-7, with D unclear. Per the germline V gene, CDR1 is SGHKS and CDR2 is YYEKEE (reference sequence). The CDR3 totals 13 residues. V was trimmed by 0 bases and J by 2 bases, leaving 6 bases between them. The CDR3 DNA sequence: TGTGCCAGCAGCTTGGCCCCCACCTACGAGCAGTACTTC. This codes for CASSLAPTYEQYF. The entire variable domain, with the rest obtained from reference TRBV5-5 and TRBJ2-7, is as follows: DAGVTQSPTHLIKTRGQQVTLRCSPISGHKSVSWYQQVLGQGPQFIFQYYEKEERGRGNFPDRFSARQFPNYSSELNVNALLLGDSALYLCASSLAPTYEQYFGPGTRLTVT.

The chain joins TRBV30 to TRBJ1-2; perhaps TRBD1 as D (6 bases). The V end was cut by 1 base, the J end by 8 bases, with 17 bases between. From germline, CDR1 is GTSNPN and CDR2 SVGIG (reference sequence). The CDR3 extends over 14 amino acids. The DNA of the CDR3 is TGTGCCTGGAGTGGGGGAGGGGGTGCGAGCGGCTACACCTTC. This translates into CAWSGGGGASGYTF.

V usage is TRBV6-5 and J usage is TRBJ1-2; D unresolved. Trimming removed 6 bases at V and 4 bases at J, with 12 bases between. There are 13 residues in the CDR3. Per the germline V gene, CDR1 is MNHEY and CDR2 is SVGAGI. The CDR3, as DNA: TGTGCCAGCAGCAAAGATGAGATCTATGGCTACACCTTC. Translation gives CASSKDEIYGYTF.

The chain couples TRBV7-2 to TRBJ2-5; TRBD2 matches 7 bases. Losses at the gene ends were 1 base for V and 9 bases for J; bases not matched to a gene: 11. CDR3 size: 15 residues. CDR1 and CDR2 (germline): SGHTA, FQGNSA. CDR3 amino acids: CASSLDVSGALAQYF. The CDR3 region has the DNA TGTGCCAGCAGCTTAGACGTGAGCGGGGCGCTGGCCCAGTACTTC.

V gene TRBV6-2 or TRBV6-3 combines with J gene TRBJ2-2, with 7 bases lining up with TRBD1. Trimming at V came to 5 bases and at J to 0 bases, leaving 3 bases not matched to a gene. Germline CDR1 is MNHEY and CDR2 is SVGEGT. CDR3 length: 15 amino acids. Here the CDR3 reads CASSKGTANTGELFF. As DNA, the CDR3 is TGTGCCAGCAGTAAGGGGACAGCGAACACCGGGGAGCTGTTTTTT.

The rearrangement uses TRBV18 and TRBJ1-3; 8 bases match TRBD1. CDR1 and CDR2 (germline): KGHSH, LQKENI. This CDR3 has 16 residues. V gave up 4 bases and J gave up 0 bases; unmatched junction bases: 5. In DNA form, the CDR3 reads TGTGCCAGCTCACGGGACAGGCGATCCTCTGGAAACACCATATATTTT. It codes for CASSRDRRSSGNTIYF.

This clone was recorded only once. The gene calls are TRBV18 and TRBJ1-1, with 8 bases that match TRBD1. The CDR3 totals 16 residues. Germline CDR1 is KGHSH and CDR2 is LQKENI. The J segment lost 0 bases and the V segment lost 6 bases, leaving 9 bases of the junction unmatched. CDR3 amino acids: CASSSGQVRMNTEAFF. In DNA form, the CDR3 reads TGTGCCAGCTCGTCGGGACAGGTTCGCATGAACACTGAAGCTTTCTTT.

This clone was detected only a few times. V usage is TRBV10-3 and J usage is TRBJ1-3; 8 bases map to TRBD1. The germline gives CDR1 ENHRY, CDR2 SYGVKD. This CDR3 is built from 15 residues. The V gene end was trimmed by 4 bases and the J gene end by 0 bases; junction bases not matched to a gene: 2. The CDR3, as DNA: TGTGCCATCAGTGGGACAGGGCGCTCTGGAAACACCATATATTTT. Residues: CAISGTGRSGNTIYF.

This chain links TRBV20-1 with TRBJ1-6; D might be TRBD1 (6 bases). From germline, CDR1 is DFQATT and CDR2 SNEGSKA (reference sequence). The V gene lost 3 bases and the J gene lost 6 bases, with 15 bases spanning the gap. This CDR3 contains 15 residues. The CDR3 protein is CSASAGGAGNSPLHF. DNA for the CDR3: TGCAGTGCTAGTGCTGGGGGCGCGGGTAATTCACCCCTCCACTTT.

The CDR3 DNA is TGTGCCAGCAGCTTATGGCAGGGTCAAAGAGGCTACACCTTC. Translation: CASSLWQGQRGYTF. The chain combines TRBV7-8 with TRBJ1-2, with D perhaps matching TRBD1 (5 bases). Germline V gives CDR1 SGHVS, CDR2 FQNEAQ. The CDR3 has 14 amino acids. Trimming left V 2 bases short and J 8 bases short, with 15 bases between.

This clone was counted a single time. The chain recombines TRBV10-2 with TRBJ2-7, with 12 nucleotides matching TRBD2. The CDR3 runs to 14 residues. CDR1 is WSHSY, CDR2 SAAADI, per germline. V lost 7 bases, J lost 2 bases, and 3 bases stayed unmatched. The CDR3 reads CASTPSGRAYEQYF. The CDR3 DNA reads TGCGCCAGCACCCCTAGCGGGAGGGCCTACGAGCAGTACTTC.

This chain connects TRBV11-1 to TRBJ2-1; D unresolved. Germline V gives CDR1 SGHAT, CDR2 FQDESV (reference sequence). V lost 8 bases to trimming and J lost 5 bases, with 16 bases between them. The CDR3 is 14 residues long. CDR3 in amino acids: CASAARQRNNEQFF. The CDR3 DNA reads as TGTGCCAGCGCGGCAAGGCAGAGAAACAATGAGCAGTTCTTC.

The genes are TRBV9 and TRBJ1-6, with D perhaps TRBD1 (6 bases). Per the germline V gene, CDR1 is SGDLS and CDR2 is YYNGEE. The CDR3 consists of 16 residues. The V gene lost 0 bases and the J gene lost 2 bases, with 9 bases spanning the gap. In DNA, the CDR3 is TGTGCCAGCAGCGTAGGTTGGACAGCCTATAATTCACCCCTCCACTTT. Translated: CASSVGWTAYNSPLHF. Using reference TRBV9 and TRBJ1-6 for the parts outside the CDR3, the full variable domain is DSGVTQTPKHLITATGQRVTLRCSPRSGDLSVYWYQQSLDQGLQFLIQYYNGEERAKGNILERFSAQQFPDLHSELNLSSLELGDSALYFCASSVGWTAYNSPLHFGNGTRLTVT.

This clone appeared a few times. The genes are TRBV30 and TRBJ1-5; a possible D gene is TRBD1 (6 bases). CDR3 length equals 14 residues. The ends were cut back, 5 bases at V and 4 bases at J, with 15 bases in the middle. Germline V gives CDR1 GTSNPN, CDR2 SVGIG (reference sequence). The CDR3 sequence is CAWGIKGGNQPQHF. The DNA for the CDR3 is TGTGCCTGGGGAATAAAGGGGGGGAATCAGCCCCAGCATTTT.